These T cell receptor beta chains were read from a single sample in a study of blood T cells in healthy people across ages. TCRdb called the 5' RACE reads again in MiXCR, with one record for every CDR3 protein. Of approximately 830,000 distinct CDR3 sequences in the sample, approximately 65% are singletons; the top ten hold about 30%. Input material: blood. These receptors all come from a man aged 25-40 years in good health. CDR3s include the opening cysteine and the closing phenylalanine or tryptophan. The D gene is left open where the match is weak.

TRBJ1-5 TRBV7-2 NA CASSTRLSSNQPQHF
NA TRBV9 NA CASSVGGSPDYYEQYF
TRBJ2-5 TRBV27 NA CASANGRNEETQYF
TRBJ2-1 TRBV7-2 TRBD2 CASSLAGLAGVEQFF
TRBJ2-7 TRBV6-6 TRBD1 CASSPRGRGTAEQYF
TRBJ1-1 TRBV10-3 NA CAISESPEKNTEAFF
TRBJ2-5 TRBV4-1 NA CASSQEFHRQETQYF
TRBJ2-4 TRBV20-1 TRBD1 CSALTGPGLIAKNIQYF
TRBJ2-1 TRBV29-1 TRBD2 CSVTGLAGGQHNEQFF
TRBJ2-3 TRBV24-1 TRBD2 CATSPRPFSGGARGTQYF
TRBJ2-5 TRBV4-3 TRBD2 CASSQNSGGQETQYF
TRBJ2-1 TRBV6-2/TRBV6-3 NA CASSSPTTNRDQQFF
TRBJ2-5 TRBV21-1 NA CASSKVGRDSLETQYF
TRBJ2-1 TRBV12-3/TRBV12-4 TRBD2 CASSLVPSGGALSYNEQFF
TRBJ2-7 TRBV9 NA CASSVDSGYYEQYF
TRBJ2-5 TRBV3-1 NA CAGSQDPGGYETQYF
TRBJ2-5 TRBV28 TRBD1 CASSTGQASFQETQYF
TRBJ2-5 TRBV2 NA CASSVGPEGKTQYF
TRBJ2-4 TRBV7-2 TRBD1 CASSLYRGRNIQYF
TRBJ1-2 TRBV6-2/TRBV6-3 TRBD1 CASRDLGTGNYGYTF
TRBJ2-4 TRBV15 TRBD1 CATSRTGTGVVNIQYF
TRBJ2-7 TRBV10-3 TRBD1 CAISESLRGSSYEQYF
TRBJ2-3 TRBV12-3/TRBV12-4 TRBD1 CASSWTGPTDTQYF
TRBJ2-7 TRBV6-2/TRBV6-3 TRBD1 CASSKGQGPYEQYF
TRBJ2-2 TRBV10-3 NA CAISESETGELFF
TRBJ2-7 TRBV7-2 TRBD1 CASSPDRFYEQYF
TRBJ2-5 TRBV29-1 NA CSVHGTQETQYF
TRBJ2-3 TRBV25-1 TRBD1 CASSDGTGGQDTQYF
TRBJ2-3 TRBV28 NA CASSFWRGDTQYF
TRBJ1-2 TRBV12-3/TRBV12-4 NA CASSFPSLYGYTF
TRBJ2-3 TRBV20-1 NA CSARDWGSTDTQYF
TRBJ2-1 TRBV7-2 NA CASSDGTVRGREQFF
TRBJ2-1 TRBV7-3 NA CASSLGGGPLNEQFF
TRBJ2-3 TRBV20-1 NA CSARRGVLNTDTQYF
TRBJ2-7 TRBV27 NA CASSYSGPGYEQYF
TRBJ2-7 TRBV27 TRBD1 CASSLSTGRSYEQYF
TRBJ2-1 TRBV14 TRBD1 CASSPSTGQVYNEQFF
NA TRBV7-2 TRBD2 CASSRLAGSRNEQFF
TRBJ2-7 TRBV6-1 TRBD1 CASRRDRAAYEQYF
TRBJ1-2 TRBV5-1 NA CASSLSGIYGYTF
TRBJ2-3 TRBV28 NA CASIPPSRDTQYF
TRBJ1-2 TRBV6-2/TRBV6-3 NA CASSFWDRANYGYTF
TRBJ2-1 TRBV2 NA CASSVLIYNEQFF
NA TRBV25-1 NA CASSRVLGEQYF
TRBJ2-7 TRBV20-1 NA CSASRGTYEQYF
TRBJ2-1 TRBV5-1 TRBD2 CASAGTSVNEQFF
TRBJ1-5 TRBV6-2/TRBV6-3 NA CASSSGTRRQPQHF
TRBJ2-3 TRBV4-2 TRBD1 CASSQLGTGARFGTDTQYF
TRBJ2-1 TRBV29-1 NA CSVKTLRGGSYNEQFF
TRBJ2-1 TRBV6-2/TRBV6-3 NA CASSYGGSYEQFF
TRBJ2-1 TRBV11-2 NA CASSLDLGGRYNEQFF